These 28 T cell receptor beta chains share one sample of origin, sequenced in a study of CD8 T cells in ankylosing spondylitis. No antigen is known for these receptors. Study-level points and caveats: It appeared that ankylosing spondylitis blood was characterized by a TCR beta motif of fewer than 10 highly homologous variants.

One entry per CDR3 protein, called by TCRdb with MiXCR from the 5' RACE reads. The sample lists 700,000 to 850,000 distinct CDR3 sequences, roughly 10% occurring once. The sequencing input was blood, either unsorted or a sorted T cell fraction (not recorded which). These receptors were taken from a male donor with ankylosing spondylitis.

This clonotype was found many times. The chain joins TRBV29-1 to TRBJ2-7; no reliable D call. V was cut by 4 bases and J by 3 bases, with 10 bases left in between. CDR3 length equals 12 residues. Germline V gives CDR1 SQVTM, CDR2 ANQGSEA. CDR3 nucleotide sequence: TGCAGCGTTGTCCGGGCCAGCTACGAGCAGTACTTC. Translation gives CSVVRASYEQYF.

The table lists this clonotype with a few counts. V is TRBV20-1 and J is TRBJ2-2; D might be TRBD1 (5 bases). The V end was cut by 3 bases, the J end by 0 bases, with 20 bases between. The CDR3 loop spans 18 amino acids. Germline values: CDR1 DFQATT, CDR2 SNEGSKA (reference sequence). As DNA, the CDR3 is TGCAGTGCTAGGCCCAACCAGGGCGGTGACGCGAACACCGGGGAGCTGTTTTTT. Translated, it gives CSARPNQGGDANTGELFF.

The sample holds many counts of this clonotype. The chain has TRBV5-1 and TRBJ2-7; 9 positions match TRBD2. CDR3 length: 15 residues. J lost 8 bases, V lost 3 bases, and 12 bases had no gene match. CDR1 and CDR2 (germline): SGHRS, YFSETQ. This CDR3 reads CASSSTGTSPTKQYF. CDR3 nucleotides: TGCGCCAGCAGCTCCACCGGGACTAGCCCCACAAAGCAGTACTTC.

Notes on this clonotype: One end of the junction is discordant with germline, which a read error may explain. The chain is built from TRBV6-2 or TRBV6-3 and TRBJ2-5; 8 positions match TRBD2. Germline CDR1 MNHEY, CDR2 SVGEGT. CDR3 length: 11 residues. In DNA, the CDR3 is TGTGCCAGCAGTTTCCCGGGACTAGTGTCGTTC. This translates into CASSFPGLVSF.

This chain connects TRBV4-3 to TRBJ1-2; 8 nucleotides align to TRBD1. CDR3 length equals 15 residues. CDR1 and CDR2 from the germline V gene are LGHNA and YSLEER. The trim removed 3 bases at V and 8 bases at J, leaving 11 bases unmatched. CDR3 sequence reads: CASSHRQGAARGYTF. DNA of the CDR3: TGCGCCAGCAGCCATAGGCAGGGGGCCGCTAGAGGCTACACCTTC.

This clonotype was seen many times. The chain links TRBV7-2 to TRBJ2-3; 7 bases agree with TRBD2. Trimming removed 1 base from V and 2 bases from J; junction bases left unmatched: 3. The germline V gene has CDR1 SGHTA and CDR2 FQGNSA. The CDR3 has 15 amino acids. The CDR3 protein is CASSLVGGVTDTQYF. CDR3 nucleotide sequence: TGTGCCAGCAGCTTAGTGGGGGGGGTCACAGATACGCAGTATTTT. Together with reference TRBV7-2 and TRBJ2-3, the CDR3 gives the full variable domain: GAGVSQSPSNKVTEKGKDVELRCDPISGHTALYWYRQSLGQGLEFLIYFQGNSAPDKSGLPSDRFSAERTGGSVSTLTIQRTQQEDSAVYLCASSLVGGVTDTQYFGPGTRLTVL.

The V and J genes are TRBV20-1 and TRBJ2-5, with 11 bases lining up with TRBD1. The CDR3 covers 17 residues. V shed 0 bases and J 4 bases; nucleotides not matched to a gene: 10. Germline CDR1 DFQATT, CDR2 SNEGSKA (reference sequence). The CDR3 bases are TGCAGTGCTAGAGATATGAGGACAGGGGGCGGCGTAGAGACCCAGTACTTC. This gives the protein CSARDMRTGGGVETQYF.

The chain couples TRBV7-9 to TRBJ2-3, with D perhaps TRBD1 (5 bases). The germline CDR1 and CDR2 sequences are SEHNR and FQNEAQ (reference sequence). The CDR3 length is 13 residues. V lost 8 bases and J lost 1, with 10 bases in between. The CDR3 loop is CASRQSGTDTQYF. The CDR3 DNA follows: TGTGCCAGCCGACAGAGTGGCACAGATACGCAGTATTTT.

The V gene is TRBV4-3, the J gene TRBJ2-7; D perhaps matches TRBD1 (5 bases). The CDR3 sequence is 14 residues long. V was pared by 0 bases and J by 2 bases, with 8 bases between. The germline V gene encodes CDR1 LGHNA and CDR2 YSLEER. The CDR3 sequence: CASSQDARAYEQYF. The CDR3 nucleotides are TGCGCCAGCAGCCAAGATGCCAGGGCCTACGAGCAGTACTTC.

This clonotype was seen a handful of times. The J gene is TRBJ2-7, the V gene TRBV6-5, with a tentative D call TRBD2 (6 bases). CDR1 is MNHEY, CDR2 SVGAGI, per germline. CDR3 length: 15 amino acids. V was trimmed by 2 bases and J by 3 bases, leaving 14 bases between them. The CDR3 DNA follows: TGTGCCAGCAGTTACGGGGGGAACGGAGGCTACGAGCAGTACTTC. Encoded protein: CASSYGGNGGYEQYF.

The chain recombines TRBV6-5 with TRBJ1-2; D may be TRBD1 (6 bases). Germline V CDR1 and CDR2: MNHEY, SVGAGI. CDR3 length equals 14 residues. Between the trimmed V and J ends, which lost 0 bases and 4 bases, there was a span of 9 bases. The CDR3 region is CASSYSRDTYGYTF. The DNA for the CDR3 is TGTGCCAGCAGTTACTCCCGGGACACCTATGGCTACACCTTC.

This clonotype occurred a few times. The chain links TRBV6-1 to TRBJ2-7; 8 nucleotides align to TRBD2. V was clipped by 3 bases and J by 3 bases; unmatched bases: 7. The CDR3 contains 15 residues. Germline values: CDR1 MNHNS, CDR2 SASEGT. CDR3 residues: CASSDLRGGSYEQYF. The CDR3 coding sequence is TGTGCCAGCAGTGATCTTCGGGGGGGCAGCTACGAGCAGTACTTC.

The chain carries TRBV3-1 and TRBJ1-6; tentative D call: TRBD1 (6 bases). V lost 10 bases, J lost 7 bases, and 14 bases lay in between. Germline CDR1 reads LGHDT; CDR2 reads YNNKEL (reference sequence). The CDR3 has 13 amino acids. The CDR3 coding sequence is TGTGCCACCAACAAGGGGGGGAATTCACCCCTCCACTTT. Translating it yields CATNKGGNSPLHF.

This clonotype came up many times. This chain links TRBV20-1 with TRBJ2-7; D not resolved. This CDR3 is built from 12 residues. CDR1 and CDR2 from the germline V gene are DFQATT and SNEGSKA (reference sequence). The V end was cut by 4 bases, the J end by 6 bases, with 13 bases between. The CDR3 reads CSAMPEWGEQYF. CDR3 nucleotide sequence: TGCAGTGCTATGCCAGAATGGGGCGAGCAGTACTTC.

The chain is built from TRBV20-1 and TRBJ2-7; D perhaps matches TRBD1 (5 bases). CDR3 length: 12 residues. V shed 8 bases and J shed 2 bases, with 13 bases lying between them. Germline V CDR1 and CDR2: DFQATT, SNEGSKA (reference sequence). The chain's CDR3 is CSPGHTAYEQYF. In DNA form, the CDR3 reads TGCAGTCCTGGACATACGGCCTACGAGCAGTACTTC.

This clonotype was seen only a few times. The chain has TRBV20-1 and TRBJ2-2; D might be TRBD1 (6 bases). The CDR3 totals 15 residues. Germline lookup yields CDR1 DFQATT and CDR2 SNEGSKA (reference sequence). The ends were cut back, 3 bases at V and 3 bases at J, with 14 bases in the middle. The DNA for the CDR3 is TGCAGTGCTAGCACGTCAGGGGCGGACACCGGGGAGCTGTTTTTT. It specifies CSASTSGADTGELFF.

This clonotype was counted a single time. The V call is TRBV28, the J call TRBJ2-7; D unclear. V dropped 5 bases and J dropped 1 base, with 12 bases sitting between them. CDR1 and CDR2 from the germline V gene are MDHEN and SYDVKM. CDR3 length: 14 amino acids. CDR3 in amino acids: CASSAPVESYEQYF. The CDR3, as DNA: TGTGCCAGCAGTGCCCCCGTGGAGTCCTACGAGCAGTACTTC. The variable domain in full, with the rest retrieved from reference TRBV28 and TRBJ2-7, is DVKVTQSSRYLVKRTGEKVFLECVQDMDHENMFWYRQDPGLGLRLIYFSYDVKMKEKGDIPEGYSVSREKKERFSLILESASTNQTSMYLCASSAPVESYEQYFGPGTRLTVT.

This clonotype was recorded at least ten times. The chain combines TRBV20-1 with TRBJ1-2, with D hard to call. Germline V CDR1 and CDR2: DFQATT, SNEGSKA (reference sequence). V shed 3 bases and J shed 7 bases, with 12 bases lying between them. The CDR3 length is 12 residues. The CDR3 region has the DNA TGCAGTGCTAGGGTTGGGCCCCGTGGCTACACCTTC. Amino acids: CSARVGPRGYTF.

The rearrangement joins TRBV20-1 to TRBJ1-2, with 7 bases aligning to TRBD1. Germline lookup yields CDR1 DFQATT and CDR2 SNEGSKA (reference sequence). The ends lost 5 bases at V and 5 bases at J; junction bases unmatched: 11. The CDR3 is 14 amino acids. In DNA, the CDR3 is TGCAGTGCTCCTAATTTGAAACAGGGGTATGGCTACACCTTC. Protein sequence: CSAPNLKQGYGYTF.

V gene TRBV7-2 combines with J gene TRBJ1-2; a possible D gene is TRBD1 (6 bases). In germline, CDR1 is SGHTA, CDR2 FQGNSA. This CDR3 spans 13 amino acids. The germline V and J ends were trimmed by 3 bases and 7 bases, with 12 bases remaining between them. As DNA, the CDR3 is TGTGCCAGCAGCTTCCACAGGGAGGTTGGCTACACCTTC. Its translation: CASSFHREVGYTF. The full variable domain, completed using reference TRBV7-2 and TRBJ1-2, is GAGVSQSPSNKVTEKGKDVELRCDPISGHTALYWYRQSLGQGLEFLIYFQGNSAPDKSGLPSDRFSAERTGGSVSTLTIQRTQQEDSAVYLCASSFHREVGYTFGSGTRLTVV.

This sequence joins TRBV7-9 and TRBJ1-4; 7 nucleotides match TRBD1. J was trimmed by 5 bases and V by 5 bases; bases with no gene match: 5. Per germline, CDR1 SEHNR and CDR2 FQNEAQ (reference sequence). This CDR3 has 14 amino acids. This CDR3 is CASSEGASNEKLFF. In nucleotides, the CDR3 is TGTGCCAGCAGCGAGGGGGCGTCGAATGAAAAACTGTTTTTT. The complete variable domain, with remaining parts taken from reference TRBV7-9 and TRBJ1-4, reads DTGVSQNPRHKITKRGQNVTFRCDPISEHNRLYWYRQTLGQGPEFLTYFQNEAQLEKSRLLSDRFSAERPKGSFSTLEIQRTEQGDSAMYLCASSEGASNEKLFFGSGTQLSVL.

This clonotype was seen repeatedly, ten times or more. V and J are TRBV20-1 and TRBJ2-1, with a tentative D call TRBD2 (6 bases). Germline CDR1 is DFQATT and CDR2 is SNEGSKA (reference sequence). The length of the CDR3 is 12 residues. V was pared by 5 bases and J by 6 bases, with 11 bases between. The CDR3 protein is CSALLASNEQFF. The CDR3 DNA is TGCAGTGCTCTCCTAGCGTCCAATGAGCAGTTCTTC.

V usage is TRBV5-1 and J usage is TRBJ1-4; D unclear. CDR3 length: 12 residues. The V end lost 4 bases, the J end lost 3 bases, and 4 bases lay between the germline ends. CDR1 SGHRS and CDR2 YFSETQ come from the germline V gene. The CDR3: CASSRPNEKLFF. CDR3 sequence (DNA): TGCGCCAGCAGCCGGCCTAATGAAAAACTGTTTTTT.

This clonotype was seen a few times. The chain links TRBV19 to TRBJ2-3; possibly TRBD1 for D (6 bases). The germline gives CDR1 LNHDA, CDR2 SQIVND (reference sequence). The length of the CDR3 is 13 residues. The V gene lost 2 bases and the J gene lost 6 bases, with 9 bases spanning the gap. The CDR3 nucleotides read TGTGCCAGTAGTATATGGGGGCTGGATACGCAGTATTTT. Translating gives CASSIWGLDTQYF.

This clonotype was picked up a small number of times. The rearrangement joins TRBV5-1 to TRBJ2-7; TRBD1 aligns across 8 bases. Germline V gene data show CDR1 as SGHRS and CDR2 as YFSETQ. The CDR3 sequence is 15 residues long. Trimming at V came to 7 bases and at J to 3 bases, leaving 12 bases not matched to a gene. CDR3 residues: CASSSRAGGSYEQYF. CDR3 in DNA: TGCGCCAGCTCCTCCCGGGCAGGGGGCAGCTACGAGCAGTACTTC.

The CDR3, as DNA: TGTGCCAGCAGCCTACCAGGACAGGACACCGGGGAGCTGTTTTTT. It translates to CASSLPGQDTGELFF. J is TRBJ2-2 and V is TRBV4-2; 7 nucleotides line up with TRBD1. Germline V CDR1 and CDR2: LGHNA, YNFKEQ. The V and J ends lost 4 bases and 3 bases, in that order; junction bases with no gene match: 5. The CDR3 has 15 residues.

Only a few counts were recorded for this clonotype. The V gene is TRBV5-5, the J gene TRBJ1-5, with D maybe TRBD1 (6 bases). This CDR3 region has 16 residues. Germline V CDR1 and CDR2: SGHKS, YYEKEE (reference sequence). Trimming took off 1 base at V and 0 bases at J, with 11 bases between the two ends. The CDR3 nucleotides are TGTGCCAGCAGCTTGCGACAGGTGATTAGCAATCAGCCCCAGCATTTT. Translation gives CASSLRQVISNQPQHF.

This clonotype was counted a few times. This sequence joins TRBV12-3 or TRBV12-4 and TRBJ1-1; 7 bases fit TRBD1. The V gene end was trimmed by 6 bases and the J gene end by 5 bases; junction bases not matched to a gene: 12. The CDR3 has 15 amino acids. This chain's CDR3 is CASSLTGEGGTEAFF. The CDR3 region has the DNA TGTGCCAGCAGCCTAACAGGGGAAGGAGGGACTGAAGCTTTCTTT.